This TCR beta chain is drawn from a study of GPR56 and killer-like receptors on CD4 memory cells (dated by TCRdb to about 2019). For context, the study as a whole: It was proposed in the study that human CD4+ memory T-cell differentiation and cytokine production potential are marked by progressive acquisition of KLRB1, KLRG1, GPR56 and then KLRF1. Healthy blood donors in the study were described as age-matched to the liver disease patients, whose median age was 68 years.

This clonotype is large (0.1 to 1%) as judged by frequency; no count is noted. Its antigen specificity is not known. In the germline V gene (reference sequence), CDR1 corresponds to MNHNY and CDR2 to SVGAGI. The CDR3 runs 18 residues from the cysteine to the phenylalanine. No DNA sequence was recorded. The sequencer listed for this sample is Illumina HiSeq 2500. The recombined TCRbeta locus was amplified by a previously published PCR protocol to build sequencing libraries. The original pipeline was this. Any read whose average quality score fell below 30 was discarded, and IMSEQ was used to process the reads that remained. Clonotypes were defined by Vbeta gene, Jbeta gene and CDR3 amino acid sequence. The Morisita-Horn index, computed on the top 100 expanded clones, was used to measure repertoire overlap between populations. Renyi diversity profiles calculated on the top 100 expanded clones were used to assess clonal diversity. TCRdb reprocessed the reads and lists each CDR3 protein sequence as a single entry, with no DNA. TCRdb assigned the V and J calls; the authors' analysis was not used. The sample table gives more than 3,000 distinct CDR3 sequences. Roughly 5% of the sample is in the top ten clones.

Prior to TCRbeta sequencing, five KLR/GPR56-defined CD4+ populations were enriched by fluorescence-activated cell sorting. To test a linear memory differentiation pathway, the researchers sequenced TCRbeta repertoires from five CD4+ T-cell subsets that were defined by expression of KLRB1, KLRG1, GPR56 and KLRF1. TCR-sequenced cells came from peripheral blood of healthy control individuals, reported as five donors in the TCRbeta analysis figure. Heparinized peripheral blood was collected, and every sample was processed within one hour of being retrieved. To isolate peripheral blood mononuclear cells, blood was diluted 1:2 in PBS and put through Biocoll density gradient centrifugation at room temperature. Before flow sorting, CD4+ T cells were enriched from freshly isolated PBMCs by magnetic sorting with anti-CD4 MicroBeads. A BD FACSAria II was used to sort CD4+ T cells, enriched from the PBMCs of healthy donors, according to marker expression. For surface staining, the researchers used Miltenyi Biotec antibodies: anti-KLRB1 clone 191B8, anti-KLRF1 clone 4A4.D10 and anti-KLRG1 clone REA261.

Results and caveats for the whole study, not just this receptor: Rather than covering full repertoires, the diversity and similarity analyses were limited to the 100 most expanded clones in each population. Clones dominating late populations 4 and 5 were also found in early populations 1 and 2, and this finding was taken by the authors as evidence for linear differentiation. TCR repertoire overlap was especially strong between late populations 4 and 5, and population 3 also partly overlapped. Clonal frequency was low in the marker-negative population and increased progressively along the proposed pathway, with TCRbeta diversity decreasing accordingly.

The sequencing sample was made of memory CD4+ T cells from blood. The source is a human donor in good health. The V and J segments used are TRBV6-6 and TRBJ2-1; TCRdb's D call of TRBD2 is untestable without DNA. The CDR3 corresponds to CASSYSPGGGGPYNEQFF.